The sequence of this T cell receptor (beta chain) was determined in a study of glioma-infiltrating T cells after dendritic cell vaccination. CDR3 length: 14 residues. Trimming took off 2 bases at V and 5 bases at J, with 10 bases between the two ends. The germline V gene has CDR1 SEHNR and CDR2 FQNEAQ (reference sequence). The repertoire was sequenced with immunoSEQ multiplex PCR; TCRdb's copy has only in-frame clones and lacks some. The table includes about 100,000 clones, approximately 81% detected once. Material: blood, obtained before dendritic cell vaccination. The J gene is TRBJ1-3, the V gene TRBV7-9; D gene ambiguous. The clonotype originates from a human donor with glioblastoma. The CDR3 nucleotides are TGTGCCAGCAGCTTAACCCCCAGTAGAAACACCATATATTTT. This gives the protein CASSLTPSRNTIYF.